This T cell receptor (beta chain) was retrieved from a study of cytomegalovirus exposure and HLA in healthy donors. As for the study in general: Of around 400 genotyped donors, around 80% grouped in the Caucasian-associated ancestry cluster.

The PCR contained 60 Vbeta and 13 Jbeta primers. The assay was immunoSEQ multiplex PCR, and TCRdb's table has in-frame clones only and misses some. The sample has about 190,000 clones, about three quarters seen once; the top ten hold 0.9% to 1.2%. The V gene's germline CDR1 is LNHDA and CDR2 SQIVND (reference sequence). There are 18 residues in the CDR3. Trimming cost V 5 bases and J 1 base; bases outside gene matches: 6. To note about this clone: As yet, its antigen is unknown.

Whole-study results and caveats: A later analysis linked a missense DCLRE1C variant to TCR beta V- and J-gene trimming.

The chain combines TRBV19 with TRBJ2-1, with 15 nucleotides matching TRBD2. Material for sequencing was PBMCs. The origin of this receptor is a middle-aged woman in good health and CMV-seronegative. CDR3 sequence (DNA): TGTGCCAGTAGTCCCGGACTAGCGGGAGGGCCGTCCTACAATGAGCAGTTCTTC. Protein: CASSPGLAGGPSYNEQFF.